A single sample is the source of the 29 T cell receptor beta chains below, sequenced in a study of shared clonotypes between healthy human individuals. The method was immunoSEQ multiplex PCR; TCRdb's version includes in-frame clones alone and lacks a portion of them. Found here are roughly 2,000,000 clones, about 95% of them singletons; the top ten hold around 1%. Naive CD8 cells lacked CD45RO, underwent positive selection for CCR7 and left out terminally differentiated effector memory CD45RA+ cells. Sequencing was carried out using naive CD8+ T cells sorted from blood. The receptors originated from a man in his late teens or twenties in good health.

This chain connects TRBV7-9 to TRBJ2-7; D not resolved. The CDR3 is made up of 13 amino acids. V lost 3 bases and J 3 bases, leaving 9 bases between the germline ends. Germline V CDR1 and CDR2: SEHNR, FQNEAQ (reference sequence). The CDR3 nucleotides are TGTGCCAGCAGCTTCTCACAGTACTACGAGCAGTACTTC. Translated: CASSFSQYYEQYF.

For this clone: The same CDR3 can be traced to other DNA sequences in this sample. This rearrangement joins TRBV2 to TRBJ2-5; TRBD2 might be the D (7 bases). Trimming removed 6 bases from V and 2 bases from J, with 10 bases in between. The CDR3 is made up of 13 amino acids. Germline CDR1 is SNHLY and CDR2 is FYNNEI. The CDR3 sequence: CASRGGGQETQYF. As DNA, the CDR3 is TGTGCCAGCAGGGGAGGGGGGCAAGAGACCCAGTACTTC.

Here the CDR3 reads CASSDRAVGNTIYF. CDR3 bases: TGTGCCAGCAGTGACAGGGCTGTAGGAAACACCATATATTTT. The chain carries TRBV2 and TRBJ1-3, with a tentative D call TRBD1 (5 bases). Germline lookup yields CDR1 SNHLY and CDR2 FYNNEI. This CDR3 is 14 amino acids long. V lost 3 bases to trimming and J lost 4 bases, with 10 bases between them.

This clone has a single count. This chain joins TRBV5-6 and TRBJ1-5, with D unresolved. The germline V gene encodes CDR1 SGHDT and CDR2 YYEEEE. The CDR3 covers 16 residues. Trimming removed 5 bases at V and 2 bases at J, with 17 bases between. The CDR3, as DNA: TGTGCCAGCAGTTCCGGCGTAGTGGGAGGCAATCAGCCCCAGCATTTT. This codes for CASSSGVVGGNQPQHF.

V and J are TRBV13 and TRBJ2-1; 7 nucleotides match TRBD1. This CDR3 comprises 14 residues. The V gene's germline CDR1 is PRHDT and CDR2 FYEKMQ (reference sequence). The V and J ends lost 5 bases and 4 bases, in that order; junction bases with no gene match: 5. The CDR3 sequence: CASSLWDRYNEQFF. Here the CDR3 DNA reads TGTGCCAGCAGCCTATGGGACAGATACAATGAGCAGTTCTTC. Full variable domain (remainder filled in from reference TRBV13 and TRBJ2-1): AAGVIQSPRHLIKEKRETATLKCYPIPRHDTVYWYQQGPGQDPQFLISFYEKMQSDKGSIPDRFSAQQFSDYHSELNMSSLELGDSALYFCASSLWDRYNEQFFGPGTRLTVL.

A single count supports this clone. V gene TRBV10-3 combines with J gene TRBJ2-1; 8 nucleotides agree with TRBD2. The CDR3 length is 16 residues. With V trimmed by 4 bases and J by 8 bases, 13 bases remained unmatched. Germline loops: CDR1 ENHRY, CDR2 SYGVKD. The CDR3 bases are TGTGCCATCAGTGCGGCGGAGGGACTAGTGGGCGATGAGCAGTTCTTC. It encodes CAISAAEGLVGDEQFF.

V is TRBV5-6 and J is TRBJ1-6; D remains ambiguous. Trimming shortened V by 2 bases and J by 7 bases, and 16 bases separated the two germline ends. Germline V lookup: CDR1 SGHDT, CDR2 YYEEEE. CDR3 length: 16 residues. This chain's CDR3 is CASSFIPGSENSPLHF. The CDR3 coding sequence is TGTGCCAGCAGCTTTATACCGGGATCGGAAAATTCACCCCTCCACTTT.

CDR3 sequence reads: CASRMGLDTGELFF. DNA for the CDR3: TGTGCCAGCAGGATGGGACTCGACACCGGGGAGCTGTTTTTT. The chain links TRBV6-1 to TRBJ2-2; maybe TRBD2 (6 bases). V was clipped by 6 bases and J by 3 bases, with 11 bases between them. Germline values: CDR1 MNHNS, CDR2 SASEGT. This CDR3 has 14 residues.

The CDR3 is CASSVRDRYYEQYF. The CDR3, as DNA: TGTGCCAGCAGCGTCCGGGACAGGTACTACGAGCAGTACTTC. The chain links TRBV7-9 to TRBJ2-7, with TRBD1 matching over 8 bases. Germline values: CDR1 SEHNR, CDR2 FQNEAQ (reference sequence). The length of the CDR3 is 14 residues. V lost 5 bases, J lost 3 bases, and 6 bases stayed unmatched. The entire variable domain, with the rest obtained from reference TRBV7-9 and TRBJ2-7, is as follows: DTGVSQNPRHKITKRGQNVTFRCDPISEHNRLYWYRQTLGQGPEFLTYFQNEAQLEKSRLLSDRFSAERPKGSFSTLEIQRTEQGDSAMYLCASSVRDRYYEQYFGPGTRLTVT.

CDR3: CASSLAEGLVYYEQYF. The CDR3 bases are TGTGCCAGCAGCTTAGCCGAGGGACTAGTGTATTACGAGCAGTACTTC. V gene TRBV7-2 combines with J gene TRBJ2-7, with 8 bases matching TRBD2. V dropped 0 bases and J dropped 4; count of bases not matched to a gene: 8. Germline CDR1 SGHTA, CDR2 FQGNSA. The CDR3 consists of 16 residues.

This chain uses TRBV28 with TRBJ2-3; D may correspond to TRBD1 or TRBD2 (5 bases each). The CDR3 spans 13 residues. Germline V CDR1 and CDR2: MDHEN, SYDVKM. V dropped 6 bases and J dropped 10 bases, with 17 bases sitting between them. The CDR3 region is CASRNPGRSAQYF. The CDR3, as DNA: TGTGCCAGCAGAAATCCAGGGCGTAGCGCGCAGTATTTT.

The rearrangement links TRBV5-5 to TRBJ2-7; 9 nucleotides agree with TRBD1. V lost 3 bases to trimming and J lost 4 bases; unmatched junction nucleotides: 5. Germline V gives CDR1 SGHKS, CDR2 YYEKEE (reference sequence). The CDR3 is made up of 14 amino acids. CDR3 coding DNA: TGTGCCAGCAGCTCCGGGGACAGGGATTACGAGCAGTACTTC. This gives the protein CASSSGDRDYEQYF.

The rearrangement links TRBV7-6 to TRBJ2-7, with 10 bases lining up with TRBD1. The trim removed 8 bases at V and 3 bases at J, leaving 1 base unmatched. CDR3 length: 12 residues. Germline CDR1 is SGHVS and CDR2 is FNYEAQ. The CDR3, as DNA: TGTGCCAGCGGGACAGGGGACTACGAGCAGTACTTC. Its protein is CASGTGDYEQYF. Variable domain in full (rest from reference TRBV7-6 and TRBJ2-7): GAGVSQSPRYKVTKRGQDVALRCDPISGHVSLYWYRQALGQGPEFLTYFNYEAQQDKSGLPNDRFSAERPEGSISTLTIQRTEQRDSAMYRCASGTGDYEQYFGPGTRLTVT.

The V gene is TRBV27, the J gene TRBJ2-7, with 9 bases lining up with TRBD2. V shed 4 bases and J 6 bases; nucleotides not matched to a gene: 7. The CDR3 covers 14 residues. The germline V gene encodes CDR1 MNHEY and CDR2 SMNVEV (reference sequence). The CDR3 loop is CASSSIAGDGEQYF. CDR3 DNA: TGTGCCAGCAGTTCCATAGCGGGAGATGGCGAGCAGTACTTC.

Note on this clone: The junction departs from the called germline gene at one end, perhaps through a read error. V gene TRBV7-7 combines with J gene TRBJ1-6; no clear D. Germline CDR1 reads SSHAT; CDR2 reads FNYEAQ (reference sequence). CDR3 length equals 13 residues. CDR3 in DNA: TGTGCTAGCAGCTTAGCTATGGATTCACCCCTCCACTTT. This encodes CASSLAMDSPLHF. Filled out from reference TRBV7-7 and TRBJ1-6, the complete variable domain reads GAGVSQSPRYKVTKRGQDVTLRCDPISSHATLYWYQQALGQGPEFLTYFNYEAQPDKSGLPSDRFSAERPEGSISTLTIQRTEQRDSAMYRCASSLAMDSPLHFGNGTRLTVT.

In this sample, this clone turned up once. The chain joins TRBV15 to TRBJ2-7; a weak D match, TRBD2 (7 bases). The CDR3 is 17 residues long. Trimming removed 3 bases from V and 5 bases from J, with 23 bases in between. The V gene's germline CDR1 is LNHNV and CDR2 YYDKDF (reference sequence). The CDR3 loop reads CATSSPGEGITSHEQYF. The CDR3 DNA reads TGTGCCACCAGCAGCCCAGGGGAGGGTATTACATCCCACGAGCAGTACTTC.

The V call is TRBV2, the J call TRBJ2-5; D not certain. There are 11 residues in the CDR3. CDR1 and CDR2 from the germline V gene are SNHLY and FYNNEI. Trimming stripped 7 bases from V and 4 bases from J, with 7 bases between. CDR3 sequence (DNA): TGTGCCAGCAAAGTTAGAGAGACCCAGTACTTC. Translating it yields CASKVRETQYF.

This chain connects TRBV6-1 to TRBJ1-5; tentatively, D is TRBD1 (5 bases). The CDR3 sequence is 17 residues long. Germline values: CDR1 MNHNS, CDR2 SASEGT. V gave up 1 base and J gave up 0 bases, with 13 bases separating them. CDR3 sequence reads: CASSEVAQEYSNQPQHF. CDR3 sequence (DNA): TGTGCCAGCAGTGAAGTGGCACAGGAATATAGCAATCAGCCCCAGCATTTT.

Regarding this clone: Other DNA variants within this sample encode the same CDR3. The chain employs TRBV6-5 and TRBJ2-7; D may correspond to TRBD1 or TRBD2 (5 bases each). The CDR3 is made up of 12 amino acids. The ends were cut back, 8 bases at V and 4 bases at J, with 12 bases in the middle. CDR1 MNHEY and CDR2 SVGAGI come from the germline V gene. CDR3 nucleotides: TGTGCCAGCCGGGGCAGCTCGTACGAGCAGTACTTC. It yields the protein CASRGSSYEQYF.

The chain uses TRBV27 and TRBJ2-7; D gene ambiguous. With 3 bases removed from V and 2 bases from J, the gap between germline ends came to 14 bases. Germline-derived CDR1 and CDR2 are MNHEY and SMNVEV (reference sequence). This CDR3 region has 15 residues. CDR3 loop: CASSFATTGPYEQYF. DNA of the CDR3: TGTGCCAGCAGTTTTGCGACGACCGGGCCCTACGAGCAGTACTTC.

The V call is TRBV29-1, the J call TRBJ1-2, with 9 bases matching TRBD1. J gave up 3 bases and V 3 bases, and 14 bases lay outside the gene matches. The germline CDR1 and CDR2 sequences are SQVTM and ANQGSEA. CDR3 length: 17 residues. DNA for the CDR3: TGCAGCGTTGAGGTCACAAACCGGGACAGGGTCTACTATGGCTACACCTTC. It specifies CSVEVTNRDRVYYGYTF.

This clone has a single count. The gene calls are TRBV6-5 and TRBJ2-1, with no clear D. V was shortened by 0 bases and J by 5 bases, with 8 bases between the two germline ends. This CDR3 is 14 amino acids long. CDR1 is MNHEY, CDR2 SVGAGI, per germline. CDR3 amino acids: CASSYSTYDNEQFF. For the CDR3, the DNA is TGTGCCAGCAGTTACTCAACCTATGACAATGAGCAGTTCTTC.

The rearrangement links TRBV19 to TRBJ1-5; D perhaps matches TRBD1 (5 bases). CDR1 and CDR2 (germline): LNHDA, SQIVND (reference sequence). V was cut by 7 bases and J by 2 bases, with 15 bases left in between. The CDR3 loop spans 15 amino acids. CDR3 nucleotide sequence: TGTGCCAGTACTCCGGGACTTGGGGGCAATCAGCCCCAGCATTTT. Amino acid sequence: CASTPGLGGNQPQHF.

In DNA form, the CDR3 reads TGTGCCAGCAGGAACAAACAGGGGTACACTGAAGCTTTCTTT. Amino acids: CASRNKQGYTEAFF. The chain couples TRBV6-5 to TRBJ1-1; 7 positions agree with TRBD1. The CDR3 extends over 14 amino acids. The V and J ends lost 6 bases and 3 bases, in that order; junction bases with no gene match: 7. Germline CDR1 reads MNHEY; CDR2 reads SVGAGI.

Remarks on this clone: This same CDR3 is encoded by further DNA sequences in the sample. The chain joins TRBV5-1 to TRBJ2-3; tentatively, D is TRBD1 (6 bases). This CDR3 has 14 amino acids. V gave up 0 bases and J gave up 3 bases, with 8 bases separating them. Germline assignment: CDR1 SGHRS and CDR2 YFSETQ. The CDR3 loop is CASSLDRATDTQYF. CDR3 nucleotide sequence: TGCGCCAGCAGCTTGGACAGGGCGACAGATACGCAGTATTTT.

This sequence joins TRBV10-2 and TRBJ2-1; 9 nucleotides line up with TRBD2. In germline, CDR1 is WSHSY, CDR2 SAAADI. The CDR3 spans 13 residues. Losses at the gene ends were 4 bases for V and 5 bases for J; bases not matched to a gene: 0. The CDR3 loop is CASSGLADNEQFF. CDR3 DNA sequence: TGCGCCAGCAGTGGACTAGCGGACAATGAGCAGTTCTTC.

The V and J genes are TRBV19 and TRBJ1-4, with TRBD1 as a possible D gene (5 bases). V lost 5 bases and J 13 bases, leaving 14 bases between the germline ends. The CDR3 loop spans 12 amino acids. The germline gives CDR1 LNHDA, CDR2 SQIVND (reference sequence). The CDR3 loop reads CASSPDSGVLFF. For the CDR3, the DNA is TGTGCCAGTAGTCCTGATTCGGGGGTACTGTTTTTT.

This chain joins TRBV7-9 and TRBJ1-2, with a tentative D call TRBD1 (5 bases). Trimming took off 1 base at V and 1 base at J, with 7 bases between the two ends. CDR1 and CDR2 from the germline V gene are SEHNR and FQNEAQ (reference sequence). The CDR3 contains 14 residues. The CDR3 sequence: CASSLDDSNYGYTF. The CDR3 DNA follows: TGTGCCAGCAGCTTAGATGACAGTAACTATGGCTACACCTTC.

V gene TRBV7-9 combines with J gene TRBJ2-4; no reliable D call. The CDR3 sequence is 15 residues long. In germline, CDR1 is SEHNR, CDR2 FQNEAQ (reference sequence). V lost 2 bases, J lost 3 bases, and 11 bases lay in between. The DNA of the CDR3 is TGTGCCAGCAGCTTAAAAGGAGATGTCAAAAACATTCAGTACTTC. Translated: CASSLKGDVKNIQYF.